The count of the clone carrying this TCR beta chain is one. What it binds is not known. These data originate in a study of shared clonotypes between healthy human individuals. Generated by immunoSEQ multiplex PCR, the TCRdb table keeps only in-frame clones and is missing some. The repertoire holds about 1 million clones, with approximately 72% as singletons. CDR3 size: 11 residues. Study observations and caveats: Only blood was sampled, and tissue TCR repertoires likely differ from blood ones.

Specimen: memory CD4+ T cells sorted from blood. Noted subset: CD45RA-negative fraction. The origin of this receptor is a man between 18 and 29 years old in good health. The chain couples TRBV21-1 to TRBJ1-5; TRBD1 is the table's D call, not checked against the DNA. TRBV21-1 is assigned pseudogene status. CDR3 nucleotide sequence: TGTGCCAGCCGACAGGTTCAGCCCCAGCATTTT. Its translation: CASRQVQPQHF.